The clone carrying this TCR beta chain was recorded a few times. These data come from a study of blood T cell repertoires in COVID-19. As processed by the authors: Estimation of nucleated cell counts was performed using reference gene primer amplification. Using immunoSEQ multiplex PCR, the repertoire was profiled, and TCRdb retains in-frame clones only, with some absent. V and J calls plus clone size are reproduced from that table; the DNA served to infer D and trimming. The sample records around 190,000 clones, 88% being singletons. V was clipped by 1 base and J by 9 bases, with 7 bases between them. This CDR3 has 12 residues. Germline CDR1 reads LGHDT; CDR2 reads YNNKEL (reference sequence).

The origin of this receptor is a man younger than 35 with active or convalescent COVID-19. The rearrangement links TRBV3-1 (or the pseudogene TRBV3-2) to TRBJ2-1; no clear D gene. Sequences were obtained from peripheral blood. The CDR3 here is CASSQAESEQFF. As DNA, the CDR3 is TGTGCCAGCAGCCAAGCCGAGAGTGAGCAGTTCTTC.